These 14 T cell receptor beta chains were sequenced from one sample in a study of CD8 T cells in Susac syndrome (dated by TCRdb to about 2019). The protocol used for the library was the immunoSEQ multiplex PCR assay. RNA was extracted with the RNeasy kit and about 0.5 to 1 ug was reverse transcribed using random hexamers. TCRdb passed the public sequencing reads through fastp at Q25 and MiXCR, retaining productive beta sequences. Each CDR3 protein gets just one entry, which takes the most common genes and DNA from the rows behind it. The sample table holds 200,000 to 250,000 distinct CDR3 sequences, of which around 93% were seen once. The ten largest clonotypes hold approximately 0.08% of the sample. The sample was CD4+ T cells from PBMCs. These receptors were taken from a human donor with multiple sclerosis.

The chain is built from TRBV20-1 and TRBJ2-1; D is unclear. Germline loops: CDR1 DFQATT, CDR2 SNEGSKA (reference sequence). Trimming pared 1 base from V and 0 bases from J, leaving 10 bases between. The CDR3 spans 15 residues. The CDR3 DNA follows: TGCAGTGCTAGAGCCGGCCCTAGCTCCTACAATGAGCAGTTCTTC. Protein: CSARAGPSSYNEQFF.

This chain uses TRBV4-1 with TRBJ2-4; D is ambiguous. The CDR3 loop spans 12 amino acids. Germline V gene lookup returns CDR1 MGHRA and CDR2 YSYEKL. The V end was cut by 0 bases, the J end by 8 bases, with 5 bases between. CDR3 in amino acids: CASSQDADIQYF. The CDR3 bases are TGCGCCAGCAGCCAAGATGCGGACATTCAGTACTTC.

In DNA form, the CDR3 reads TGTGCCAGCTCACTTTCCAATGAGCAGTTCTTC. Its protein product is CASSLSNEQFF. The rearrangement joins TRBV18 to TRBJ2-1; no firm D call. The CDR3 has 11 amino acids. The ends were cut back, 4 bases at V and 6 bases at J, with 4 bases in the middle. The germline V gene has CDR1 KGHSH and CDR2 LQKENI.

The rearrangement links TRBV12-3 or TRBV12-4 to TRBJ2-5; the D gene is possibly TRBD1 (6 bases). This CDR3 region has 15 residues. V was pared by 8 bases and J by 5 bases, with 21 bases between. This chain's CDR3 is CASSRKRDTGETQYF. The CDR3 DNA reads TGTGCCAGCTCAAGAAAGAGGGACACTGGGGAGACCCAGTACTTC.

V usage is TRBV29-1 and J usage is TRBJ1-2; possibly TRBD1 for D (5 bases). The V end was cut by 0 bases, the J end by 8 bases, with 16 bases between. The CDR3 consists of 14 residues. The germline CDR1 and CDR2 sequences are SQVTM and ANQGSEA. Here the CDR3 reads CSVEDRERVGGYTF. As DNA, the CDR3 is TGCAGCGTTGAAGACAGGGAAAGGGTAGGAGGCTACACCTTC.

For the CDR3, the DNA is TGTGCCACCAGTGACCAATCTCAGGGGGAAGTTATTAATGAGCAGTTCTTC. This encodes CATSDQSQGEVINEQFF. The chain has TRBV24-1 and TRBJ2-1; 7 bases align to TRBD1. Germline-derived CDR1 and CDR2 are KGHDR and SFDVKD. V was clipped by 4 bases and J by 7 bases; unmatched bases: 15. The CDR3 runs 17 residues.

The V and J genes are TRBV3-1 and TRBJ1-6, with D maybe TRBD1 (5 bases). This CDR3 has 15 amino acids. Germline V CDR1 and CDR2: LGHDT, YNNKEL (reference sequence). V was cut by 4 bases and J by 5 bases, with 12 bases left in between. DNA for the CDR3: TGTGCCAGCAGCCGAGGGGTGGGGGATAATTCACCCCTCCACTTT. Residues: CASSRGVGDNSPLHF.

This clonotype was found once. This chain uses TRBV5-1 with TRBJ1-1, with D possibly TRBD1 on 5 matching bases. In germline, CDR1 is SGHRS, CDR2 YFSETQ. CDR3 length: 15 residues. Trimming took 0 bases from V and 4 from J, leaving 13 bases between them. For the CDR3, the DNA is TGCGCCAGCAGCTTGGGACAGCCGGGAGGCACTGAAGCTTTCTTT. Residues: CASSLGQPGGTEAFF.

In DNA, the CDR3 is TGTGCCAGTACCCCGGGACAGGGCTATGGCTACACCTTC. It translates to CASTPGQGYGYTF. The V call is TRBV19, the J call TRBJ1-2; 9 bases line up with TRBD1. The J segment lost 4 bases and the V segment lost 7 bases, leaving 4 bases of the junction unmatched. CDR1 and CDR2 from the germline V gene are LNHDA and SQIVND (reference sequence). The CDR3 has 13 amino acids.

The count of this clonotype is one. The chain is built from TRBV28 and TRBJ2-5; D is possibly TRBD1 or TRBD2 (7 bases each). Germline V gives CDR1 MDHEN, CDR2 SYDVKM. The V gene lost 7 bases and the J gene lost 9 bases, with 24 bases spanning the gap. There are 15 residues in the CDR3. The CDR3 sequence: CASTDRQGLRAPQYF. The DNA of the CDR3 is TGTGCCAGCACCGACCGACAGGGACTAAGGGCTCCCCAGTACTTC.

This sequence joins TRBV7-9 and TRBJ1-1; possible D gene TRBD1, 5 bases. Looked up from germline, CDR1 is SEHNR and CDR2 is FQNEAQ (reference sequence). The CDR3 is 15 residues long. V was clipped by 3 bases and J by 5 bases, with 16 bases between them. The CDR3 bases are TGTGCCAGCAGCTTGGGGGGACGGAAAAGGACTGAAGCTTTCTTT. This codes for CASSLGGRKRTEAFF.

This chain links TRBV20-1 with TRBJ1-2; TRBD1 agrees at 7 bases. With V trimmed by 3 bases and J by 1 base, 8 bases remained unmatched. This CDR3 comprises 15 residues. From germline, CDR1 is DFQATT and CDR2 SNEGSKA (reference sequence). CDR3 in DNA: TGCAGTGCTAGGGCTACAGGGGCGAATAACTATGGCTACACCTTC. This encodes CSARATGANNYGYTF.

The CDR3 sequence: CSVVAGSSSYNEQFF. The CDR3 DNA reads as TGCAGCGTGGTCGCCGGGTCCAGTTCCTACAATGAGCAGTTCTTC. This chain connects TRBV29-1 to TRBJ2-1; no reliable D call. V lost 6 bases and J lost 1, with 16 bases in between. CDR3 length: 15 amino acids. Germline values: CDR1 SQVTM, CDR2 ANQGSEA.

This chain connects TRBV5-4 to TRBJ1-3; 9 positions match TRBD1. Germline assignment: CDR1 SGHNT and CDR2 YYREEE (reference sequence). The CDR3 spans 15 residues. V was clipped by 4 bases and J by 3 bases; unmatched bases: 5. The CDR3 sequence is CASSTGTGSGNTIYF. In DNA form, the CDR3 reads TGTGCCAGCAGCACGGGGACAGGGAGTGGAAACACCATATATTTT. Combining the CDR3 with reference TRBV5-4 and TRBJ1-3 gives the whole variable domain ETGVTQSPTHLIKTRGQQVTLRCSSQSGHNTVSWYQQALGQGPQFIFQYYREEENGRGNFPPRFSGLQFPNYSSELNVNALELDDSALYLCASSTGTGSGNTIYFGEGSWLTVV.